The 15 T cell receptor beta chains below were found in one sample sequenced in a study of blood T cells in healthy people across ages. Through a sample-barcoded 5' primer and a J-beta primer mix, a second PCR was run for roughly 6 to 12 cycles. TCRdb re-called the 5' RACE reads with MiXCR, one entry per CDR3 protein. The sample records more than 450,000 distinct CDR3 sequences, about 29% being singletons. The sample also formed part of further work on T cells of mothers and their children.

Sequencing input: blood. These receptors originate from a boy aged 2 to 10 in good health.

In regard to this clonotype: A junction boundary mismatches the germline segment, possibly from a read error. The chain has TRBV10-3 and TRBJ1-1; D might be TRBD1 (5 bases). This CDR3 has 12 residues. The germline CDR1 and CDR2 sequences are ENHRY and SYGVKD. The DNA for the CDR3 is TGTGCCATCGGTCCGGTGGACACCGAAGCTTTCTTT. It codes for CAIGPVDTEAFF.

The chain couples TRBV29-1 to TRBJ2-5, with TRBD2 matching over 10 bases. TRBJ2-1 explains the end of the DNA better; the J call may be wrong. The V gene's germline CDR1 is SQVTM and CDR2 ANQGSEA. The CDR3 spans 13 residues. The CDR3: CSVVKREGPEQFF. Here the CDR3 DNA reads TGCAGCGTTGTTAAGCGGGAGGGCCCCGAGCAGTTCTTC.

This clonotype was counted a few times. The genes are TRBV12-3 or TRBV12-4 and TRBJ2-5; the match to TRBD1 covers 7 bases. Near its end, the DNA agrees better with TRBJ2-7, so the J call may be wrong. This CDR3 has 14 residues. CDR3 sequence reads: CASSHDRASYEQYF. CDR3 DNA sequence: TGTGCCAGCAGTCATGACAGGGCATCCTACGAGCAGTACTTC.

The chain has TRBV2 and TRBJ2-7; TRBD2 aligns across 9 bases. The CDR3 is 14 amino acids. J was trimmed by 3 bases and V by 4 bases; bases with no gene match: 4. CDR1 and CDR2 from the germline V gene are SNHLY and FYNNEI. CDR3 sequence (DNA): TGTGCCAGCAGTGTGATTAGCGGGAGCTACGAGCAGTACTTC. Protein: CASSVISGSYEQYF.

The CDR3 DNA reads TGTGCCAGCAGCCCAGGCGTGTCAGAGAAAGCCTACGAGCAGTACTTC. Its translation: CASSPGVSEKAYEQYF. The V call is TRBV11-2, the J call TRBJ2-7; D gene uncertain. Germline V gene lookup returns CDR1 SGHAT and CDR2 FQNNGV. The CDR3 contains 16 residues. Trimming pared 5 bases from V and 2 bases from J, leaving 19 bases between. Full variable domain (outside the CDR3, taken from reference TRBV11-2 and TRBJ2-7): EAGVAQSPRYKIIEKRQSVAFWCNPISGHATLYWYQQILGQGPKLLIQFQNNGVVDDSQLPKDRFSAERLKGVDSTLKIQPAKLEDSAVYLCASSPGVSEKAYEQYFGPGTRLTVT.

This chain connects TRBV4-1 to TRBJ2-1, with D unresolved. Trimming cost V 8 bases and J 0 bases, with 14 bases left between them. The CDR3 contains 15 residues. CDR1 and CDR2 from the germline V gene are MGHRA and YSYEKL. The CDR3 here is CASAQTPSSYNEQFF. As DNA, the CDR3 is TGCGCCAGCGCCCAAACTCCGAGCTCCTACAATGAGCAGTTCTTC.

This clonotype was recorded a few times. J is TRBJ1-1 and V is TRBV7-2; 7 nucleotides line up with TRBD1. This CDR3 region has 14 residues. Germline CDR1 SGHTA, CDR2 FQGNSA. J lost 6 bases, V lost 4 bases, and 8 bases had no gene match. The CDR3 DNA reads TGTGCCAGCAGCTCAAGACAGGGTCGAGCTGAAGCTTTCTTT. Protein sequence: CASSSRQGRAEAFF.

The chain links TRBV5-1 to TRBJ2-1, with a tentative D call TRBD2 (6 bases). The CDR3 length is 17 residues. Germline CDR1 SGHRS, CDR2 YFSETQ. V was trimmed by 0 bases and J by 4 bases, leaving 17 bases between them. CDR3 nucleotides: TGCGCCAGCAGCTTGGAAGGCGCGGGACGGTCGTACAATGAGCAGTTCTTC. Residues: CASSLEGAGRSYNEQFF.

The chain is built from TRBV20-1 and TRBJ2-3, with D possibly matching TRBD2 (5 bases). V was clipped by 0 bases and J by 5 bases, with 12 bases between them. This CDR3 contains 14 residues. Germline CDR1 and CDR2: DFQATT and SNEGSKA (reference sequence). The CDR3 nucleotides are TGCAGTGCTAGAGATCGACTATGGGAAGATACGCAGTATTTT. This encodes CSARDRLWEDTQYF.

CDR3 sequence (DNA): TGTGCCAGCAGTTGGACTAGCGGGAGAGGTGGAGATACGCAGTATTTT. It is translated as CASSWTSGRGGDTQYF. The chain carries TRBV6-2 or TRBV6-3 and TRBJ2-3; 13 bases map to TRBD2. The CDR3 has 16 residues. The germline gives CDR1 MNHEY, CDR2 SVGEGT. V lost 4 bases, J lost 5 bases, and 6 bases stayed unmatched.

This clonotype was recorded only once. The genes are TRBV27 and TRBJ2-3; 11 bases map to TRBD2. V was clipped by 6 bases and J by 4 bases; unmatched bases: 9. CDR1 MNHEY and CDR2 SMNVEV come from the germline V gene (reference sequence). The CDR3 runs to 16 residues. The CDR3 sequence: CASSNLLAGGADTQYF. CDR3 DNA: TGTGCCAGCAGCAATCTCCTAGCGGGAGGCGCAGATACGCAGTATTTT.

This clonotype was observed a few times. The chain couples TRBV6-6 to TRBJ2-5; 7 positions agree with TRBD2. Germline V CDR1 and CDR2: MNHNY, SVGAGI (reference sequence). V gave up 7 bases and J gave up 2 bases; unmatched junction bases: 10. This CDR3 comprises 15 residues. CDR3 bases: TGTGCCAGCATGTATCAAGCGGGGTCACAAGAGACCCAGTACTTC. Its protein is CASMYQAGSQETQYF.

CDR3 sequence reads: CSASSGVTNEKLFF. DNA of the CDR3: TGCAGTGCTAGTTCCGGGGTAACTAATGAAAAACTGTTTTTT. The chain links TRBV20-1 to TRBJ1-4, with D unclear. Germline loops: CDR1 DFQATT, CDR2 SNEGSKA (reference sequence). CDR3 length: 14 residues. The V end lost 3 bases, the J end lost 1 base, and 9 bases lay between the germline ends.

This clonotype came up a few times. V gene TRBV4-1 combines with J gene TRBJ2-3; D not certain. This CDR3 is built from 16 residues. V was cut by 0 bases and J by 2 bases, with 12 bases left in between. Looked up from germline, CDR1 is MGHRA and CDR2 is YSYEKL. The CDR3 nucleotides read TGCGCCAGCAGCCAAGAAATAGCACAGTACACAGATACGCAGTATTTT. It codes for CASSQEIAQYTDTQYF.

This clonotype occurred a few times. This chain uses TRBV19 with TRBJ2-6; D gene unclear. This CDR3 spans 13 amino acids. Trimming took 7 bases from V and 0 from J, leaving 4 bases between them. Germline-derived CDR1 and CDR2 are LNHDA and SQIVND (reference sequence). The CDR3 coding sequence is TGTGCCAGTATGGGCTCTGGGGCCAACGTCCTGACTTTC. Translating gives CASMGSGANVLTF.